Shown below are 28 T cell receptor beta chains from a single sample sequenced in a study of PD-L1 blockade in urothelial cancer. The table came from immunoSEQ multiplex PCR; TCRdb's copy has only in-frame clones and leaves some out. Found here are about 84,000 clones, roughly 82% of them singletons; the top ten hold 9.5%. Sequencing was performed on PBMCs, taken around atezolizumab (anti-PD-L1) treatment. All receptors come from a man between 65 and 85 years old with urothelial cancer.

The J gene is TRBJ1-1, the V gene TRBV7-8; TRBD1 might be the D (6 bases). CDR1 and CDR2 (germline): SGHVS, FQNEAQ. The ends were cut back, 5 bases at V and 0 bases at J, with 13 bases in the middle. The CDR3 length is 15 residues. The chain's CDR3 is CASSPQTGLNTEAFF. DNA of the CDR3: TGTGCCAGCAGCCCCCAAACAGGGCTGAACACTGAAGCTTTCTTT.

This chain joins TRBV5-4 and TRBJ2-5; 8 bases are a match to TRBD1. CDR1 SGHNT and CDR2 YYREEE come from the germline V gene (reference sequence). The CDR3 spans 16 residues. Unmatched junction bases numbered 13, after V lost 5 bases and J lost 4 bases. The CDR3 bases are TGTGCCAGCAGTCGGGGAACAGGGGGTGATGGAGAGACCCAGTACTTC. Translated: CASSRGTGGDGETQYF.

The V call is TRBV29-1, the J call TRBJ2-1, with D possibly TRBD2 on 6 matching bases. CDR3 size: 14 residues. Trimming left V 6 bases short and J 6 bases short, with 18 bases between. In germline, CDR1 is SQVTM, CDR2 ANQGSEA. The CDR3 nucleotides are TGCAGCGTAAAGATTCCCAACGGGAGCAATGAGCAGTTCTTC. Its protein product is CSVKIPNGSNEQFF.

The genes are TRBV7-8 and TRBJ2-3, with D possibly matching TRBD2 (5 bases). V was shortened by 0 bases and J by 4 bases, with 11 bases between the two germline ends. This CDR3 comprises 15 residues. The germline V gene encodes CDR1 SGHVS and CDR2 FQNEAQ. The CDR3 sequence: CASSLAVPDSDTQYF. The CDR3 DNA reads as TGTGCCAGCAGCTTAGCTGTCCCGGACTCAGATACGCAGTATTTT.

This clone is a singleton in its sample. CDR3 DNA: TGCGCCAGCAGCTCGGGACAGGGGAGTTGGAACACTGAAGCTTTCTTT. It specifies CASSSGQGSWNTEAFF. V is TRBV5-1 and J is TRBJ1-1; the match to TRBD1 covers 10 bases. This CDR3 is 16 amino acids long. Germline-derived CDR1 and CDR2 are SGHRS and YFSETQ. J lost 1 base, V lost 3 bases, and 6 bases had no gene match. The full variable domain, completed using reference TRBV5-1 and TRBJ1-1, is KAGVTQTPRYLIKTRGQQVTLSCSPISGHRSVSWYQQTPGQGLQFLFEYFSETQRNKGNFPGRFSGRQFSNSRSEMNVSTLELGDSALYLCASSSGQGSWNTEAFFGQGTRLTVV.

The V gene is TRBV5-8, the J gene TRBJ2-2; D gene uncertain. V was pared by 3 bases and J by 1 base, with 10 bases between. This CDR3 comprises 15 residues. CDR1 and CDR2 (germline): SGHTS, YDEGEE. The CDR3 DNA sequence: TGTGCCAGCAGCTCAAATCACTTGAACACCGGGGAGCTGTTTTTT. This sequence encodes CASSSNHLNTGELFF. Complete variable domain (other parts from reference TRBV5-8 and TRBJ2-2): EAGVTQSPTHLIKTRGQQATLRCSPISGHTSVYWYQQALGLGLQFLLWYDEGEERNRGNFPPRFSGRQFPNYSSELNVNALELEDSALYLCASSSNHLNTGELFFGEGSRLTVL.

Only one count was recorded for this clone. The rearrangement uses TRBV28 and TRBJ2-2; possibly TRBD2 for D (5 bases). This CDR3 is 15 amino acids long. The V gene lost 2 bases and the J gene lost 3 bases, with 10 bases spanning the gap. CDR1 MDHEN and CDR2 SYDVKM come from the germline V gene. This CDR3 reads CASSLGSPYTGELFF. CDR3 in DNA: TGTGCCAGCAGTTTAGGGAGCCCTTACACCGGGGAGCTGTTTTTT.

The genes are TRBV15 and TRBJ1-3; 7 nucleotides align to TRBD1. J was trimmed by 2 bases and V by 3 bases; bases with no gene match: 4. This CDR3 is built from 15 residues. Germline V gives CDR1 LNHNV, CDR2 YYDKDF (reference sequence). CDR3 in amino acids: CATSRTGLAGNTIYF. The CDR3 coding sequence is TGTGCCACCAGCAGGACAGGGTTAGCTGGAAACACCATATATTTT.

Only one count was recorded for this clone. The chain is built from TRBV2 and TRBJ2-1, with TRBD1 matching over 7 bases. The V gene's germline CDR1 is SNHLY and CDR2 FYNNEI. V lost 7 bases, J lost 2 bases, and 11 bases stayed unmatched. The CDR3 consists of 16 residues. CDR3 in DNA: TGTGCCAGCACCACTCGGCTCGACAGGGCCTACAATGAGCAGTTCTTC. It yields the protein CASTTRLDRAYNEQFF.

This chain uses TRBV7-9 with TRBJ1-1; maybe TRBD1 (5 bases). Germline V CDR1 and CDR2: SEHNR, FQNEAQ (reference sequence). V lost 4 bases and J 1 base, leaving 16 bases between the germline ends. The CDR3 runs 16 residues. CDR3 residues: CASSSHPGPRNTEAFF. DNA of the CDR3: TGTGCCAGCAGCTCCCACCCAGGGCCGAGGAACACTGAAGCTTTCTTT.

The genes are TRBV27 and TRBJ1-3, with TRBD1 identical over 8 bases. Germline CDR1 is MNHEY and CDR2 is SMNVEV (reference sequence). With 8 bases clipped from V and 7 bases from J, the junction kept 4 bases outside the gene matches. This CDR3 has 12 residues. CDR3 sequence reads: CASADRVNTIYF. In DNA form, the CDR3 reads TGTGCCAGCGCGGACAGGGTTAACACCATATATTTT.

The chain uses TRBV6-6 and TRBJ2-2; TRBD1 matches at 8 bases. The junction had 11 bases not matched to a gene; V was cut back by 7 bases and J by 7 bases. CDR1 is MNHNY, CDR2 SVGAGI, per germline (reference sequence). The CDR3 runs to 15 residues. The CDR3 sequence: CASTDPTGGIGELFF. The CDR3 DNA reads TGTGCCAGCACCGACCCCACAGGGGGGATCGGGGAGCTGTTTTTT.

The CDR3 spells CASSSIAGVAGELFF. In nucleotides, the CDR3 is TGTGCCAGTAGTAGCATAGCGGGAGTGGCCGGGGAGCTGTTTTTT. This chain joins TRBV19 and TRBJ2-2; 9 nucleotides agree with TRBD2. Germline CDR1 LNHDA, CDR2 SQIVND (reference sequence). V shed 4 bases and J 6 bases; nucleotides not matched to a gene: 6. CDR3 length: 15 amino acids. Combining the CDR3 with reference TRBV19 and TRBJ2-2 gives the whole variable domain DGGITQSPKYLFRKEGQNVTLSCEQNLNHDAMYWYRQDPGQGLRLIYYSQIVNDFQKGDIAEGYSVSREKKESFPLTVTSAQKNPTAFYLCASSSIAGVAGELFFGEGSRLTVL.

The V call is TRBV4-2, the J call TRBJ2-3, with no clear D. V lost 0 bases to trimming and J lost 0 bases, with 4 bases between them. The CDR3 has 14 residues. From germline, CDR1 is LGHNA and CDR2 YNFKEQ. Written as DNA, the CDR3 is TGTGCCAGCAGCCAAGACAGGAGCACAGATACGCAGTATTTT. It encodes CASSQDRSTDTQYF.

The rearrangement joins TRBV7-9 to TRBJ1-3, with 8 positions matching TRBD1. The CDR3 spans 15 residues. The J segment lost 0 bases and the V segment lost 4 bases, leaving 2 bases of the junction unmatched. Per germline, CDR1 SEHNR and CDR2 FQNEAQ (reference sequence). The CDR3 reads CASSWTGSSGNTIYF. As DNA, the CDR3 is TGTGCCAGCAGCTGGACAGGGAGCTCTGGAAACACCATATATTTT.

The chain uses TRBV19 and TRBJ1-4; TRBD1 agrees at 9 bases. The V and J ends lost 5 bases and 7 bases, in that order; junction bases with no gene match: 8. Germline-derived CDR1 and CDR2 are LNHDA and SQIVND (reference sequence). The CDR3 has 15 amino acids. CDR3 amino acids: CASSSGQGISEKLFF. The DNA of the CDR3 is TGTGCCAGTAGTTCCGGACAGGGGATTTCTGAAAAACTGTTTTTT.

V is TRBV10-1 and J is TRBJ1-5, with TRBD1 as a possible D gene (5 bases). CDR3 length equals 14 residues. The V and J ends lost 3 bases and 6 bases respectively, with 12 bases between them. Germline V gives CDR1 WNHNN, CDR2 SYGVQD (reference sequence). DNA of the CDR3: TGCGCCAGCAGTGAAGGGGCATACGGTCAGCCCCAGCATTTT. This sequence encodes CASSEGAYGQPQHF.

The V gene is TRBV30, the J gene TRBJ1-2, with 7 positions matching TRBD1. CDR1 and CDR2 (germline): GTSNPN, SVGIG (reference sequence). The CDR3 spans 13 residues. Germline trimming cut 3 bases from V and 2 bases from J; bases unmatched to any gene: 3. CDR3 amino acids: CAWSPTGNYGYTF. The CDR3 region has the DNA TGTGCCTGGAGCCCGACAGGGAACTATGGCTACACCTTC.

V gene TRBV19 combines with J gene TRBJ2-7, with TRBD1 matching over 8 bases. The CDR3 runs to 14 residues. In germline, CDR1 is LNHDA, CDR2 SQIVND (reference sequence). V was pared by 4 bases and J by 3 bases, with 5 bases of the junction left unmatched. CDR3 protein: CASSTGTGDYEQYF. The CDR3 nucleotides read TGTGCCAGTAGTACCGGGACAGGAGACTACGAGCAGTACTTC.

V usage is TRBV6-1 and J usage is TRBJ2-6, with 7 bases aligning to TRBD2. CDR3 length: 16 amino acids. Germline CDR1 reads MNHNS; CDR2 reads SASEGT. V shed 0 bases, J shed 4 bases, and the junction held 3 bases outside the gene matches. The CDR3 region has the DNA TGTGCCAGCAGTGAAGCGGGAGGGACCGGGGCCAACGTCCTGACTTTC. It translates to CASSEAGGTGANVLTF.

This rearrangement joins TRBV18 to TRBJ1-1; 8 bases match TRBD1. This CDR3 comprises 15 residues. Trimming at V came to 3 bases and at J to 1 base, leaving 4 bases not matched to a gene. Germline V gene data show CDR1 as KGHSH and CDR2 as LQKENI. The CDR3 reads CASSPFGQGNTEAFF. The CDR3 DNA reads as TGTGCCAGCTCACCCTTCGGACAGGGGAACACTGAAGCTTTCTTT.

The V call is TRBV2, the J call TRBJ1-3; maybe TRBD1 (5 bases). This CDR3 has 16 amino acids. In germline, CDR1 is SNHLY, CDR2 FYNNEI. V lost 7 bases to trimming and J lost 4 bases, with 20 bases between them. CDR3 region: CASTATPQGGGNTIYF. The CDR3 DNA reads TGTGCCAGCACGGCTACCCCCCAGGGAGGGGGAAACACCATATATTTT.

This clone appeared once. The chain couples TRBV30 to TRBJ2-7, with D tentatively TRBD2 (5 bases). Trimming shortened V by 0 bases and J by 7 bases, and 16 bases separated the two germline ends. In germline, CDR1 is GTSNPN, CDR2 SVGIG (reference sequence). The CDR3 sequence is 14 residues long. The CDR3, as DNA: TGTGCCTGGAGTGTTTCAGCGGCCCTTGTGGAGCAGTACTTC. This translates into CAWSVSAALVEQYF.

This chain uses TRBV7-2 with TRBJ2-5; TRBD1 matches at 9 bases. The J segment lost 4 bases and the V segment lost 5 bases, leaving 11 bases of the junction unmatched. The CDR3 sequence is 16 residues long. Germline V gives CDR1 SGHTA, CDR2 FQGNSA. The CDR3 spells CASSPQLDRGGETQYF. The CDR3 region has the DNA TGTGCCAGCAGCCCCCAATTGGACAGGGGCGGAGAGACCCAGTACTTC.

This clone was recorded once. V usage is TRBV4-1 and J usage is TRBJ2-3, with TRBD1 matching 9 bases. CDR1 MGHRA and CDR2 YSYEKL come from the germline V gene. V lost 0 bases, J lost 0 bases, and 7 bases stayed unmatched. The CDR3 sequence is 18 residues long. CDR3 DNA: TGCGCCAGCAGCCAAGACAAGTTAGGGACAGGGAGCACAGATACGCAGTATTTT. Its protein is CASSQDKLGTGSTDTQYF.

This chain links TRBV2 with TRBJ2-1; 10 bases fit TRBD2. Looked up from germline, CDR1 is SNHLY and CDR2 is FYNNEI. The CDR3 covers 15 residues. The V gene end was trimmed by 3 bases and the J gene end by 9 bases; junction bases not matched to a gene: 8. The CDR3 coding sequence is TGTGCCAGCAGTGAGAGGGCTAGCGGGAGTATTGAGCAGTTCTTC. Its protein product is CASSERASGSIEQFF.

CDR3 in amino acids: CASSLTSGDTDTQYF. DNA for the CDR3: TGTGCCAGCAGCCTGACTAGCGGGGACACAGATACGCAGTATTTT. The V gene is TRBV5-6, the J gene TRBJ2-3; 11 bases are a match to TRBD2. Per the germline V gene, CDR1 is SGHDT and CDR2 is YYEEEE. V gave up 4 bases and J gave up 2 bases; unmatched junction bases: 3. The CDR3 runs 15 residues. The full variable domain, in which reference TRBV5-6 and TRBJ2-3 provide the parts outside the CDR3, is DAGVTQSPTHLIKTRGQQVTLRCSPKSGHDTVSWYQQALGQGPQFIFQYYEEEERQRGNFPDRFSGHQFPNYSSELNVNALLLGDSALYLCASSLTSGDTDTQYFGPGTRLTVL.

The CDR3 DNA reads TGTGCCAGCAGCTTTGACAGGTCCTATGGCTACACCTTC. This gives the protein CASSFDRSYGYTF. The V call is TRBV7-9, the J call TRBJ1-2, with a possible D match to TRBD1 (6 bases). The CDR3 sequence is 13 residues long. Germline V CDR1 and CDR2: SEHNR, FQNEAQ (reference sequence). Trimming removed 3 bases from V and 4 bases from J, with 9 bases in between. Looking up the rest from reference TRBV7-9 and TRBJ1-2 gives the full variable domain: DTGVSQNPRHKITKRGQNVTFRCDPISEHNRLYWYRQTLGQGPEFLTYFQNEAQLEKSRLLSDRFSAERPKGSFSTLEIQRTEQGDSAMYLCASSFDRSYGYTFGSGTRLTVV.